This note documents a single T cell receptor (beta chain) sequence. The antigen remains unidentified. This record comes from a study of blood T cells in healthy people across ages. Findings and caveats of the study: Any conclusive comparison of naive versus antigen-experienced cells was prevented by using unsorted PBMCs.

Peripheral blood, approximately 10 milliliters per donor, was collected. Per sample, extraction of total RNA gave at least 5.5 micrograms in every case. Germline V CDR1 and CDR2: DFQATT, SNEGSKA (reference sequence). The CDR3 loop spans 17 amino acids. V dropped 2 bases and J dropped 4; count of bases not matched to a gene: 9. Primers used in a second PCR of about 7 to 12 cycles were a sample-barcoded 5' primer and a J-beta primer mix. Through a template-switch adaptor with 12 random nucleotides, each cDNA molecule received a tag. TCRdb re-called the 5' RACE reads with MiXCR, one entry per CDR3 protein. The sample comprises over 1,500,000 distinct CDR3 sequences, 30% to 40% of which are singletons, and approximately 22% rests with the top ten.

The sequenced material came from blood. The genes are TRBV20-1 and TRBJ2-1; 12 positions agree with TRBD2. The origin of this receptor is a human donor in good health. CDR3 DNA sequence: TGCAGTGCTAGAACTCCTAGACTAGCGGGGGTGTACAATGAGCAGTTCTTC. As protein: CSARTPRLAGVYNEQFF.